The next 24 T cell receptor beta chains were all read from a single sample in a study of blood T cell repertoires in COVID-19. Produced via immunoSEQ multiplex PCR; TCRdb's table is partial and in-frame only. Of approximately 250,000 clones listed, less than 95% are singletons. Specimen: PBMCs or T cells enriched from blood (not recorded which). These receptors were taken from a man in his forties who had been exposed to COVID-19.

This chain uses TRBV6-5 with TRBJ1-5; no reliable D call. Germline CDR1 MNHEY, CDR2 SVGAGI. This CDR3 spans 15 amino acids. Trimming pared 9 bases from V and 11 bases from J, leaving 26 bases between. This CDR3 reads CASAFERSNLVAQHF. The CDR3 DNA reads as TGTGCCAGTGCATTCGAGCGGTCCAATCTAGTTGCCCAGCATTTT.

This rearrangement joins TRBV28 to TRBJ2-1, with 7 bases fitting TRBD1. The CDR3 contains 15 residues. Unmatched junction bases numbered 9, after V lost 7 bases and J lost 3 bases. Germline CDR1 reads MDHEN; CDR2 reads SYDVKM. The CDR3 loop is CASTLDRDFYNEQFF. In DNA, the CDR3 is TGTGCCAGCACCCTCGACAGGGATTTCTACAATGAGCAGTTCTTC.

This rearrangement joins TRBV18 to TRBJ2-1; D is unresolved. CDR1 KGHSH and CDR2 LQKENI come from the germline V gene. The V end was cut by 6 bases, the J end by 1 base, with 7 bases between. The CDR3 loop spans 13 amino acids. CDR3 loop: CASSDTSYNEQFF. CDR3 nucleotides: TGTGCCAGCTCTGACACGTCCTACAATGAGCAGTTCTTC.

This chain uses TRBV28 with TRBJ2-7, with TRBD1 matching over 7 bases. The CDR3 contains 14 residues. Trimming took 7 bases from V and 0 from J; bases not matched to a gene: 6. Germline lookup yields CDR1 MDHEN and CDR2 SYDVKM. CDR3 in amino acids: CASTSRDSSYEQYF. CDR3 nucleotide sequence: TGTGCCAGCACCTCCCGGGACAGCTCCTACGAGCAGTACTTC.

V and J are TRBV30 and TRBJ2-1; the D gene is possibly TRBD2 (6 bases). Germline CDR1 reads GTSNPN; CDR2 reads SVGIG (reference sequence). This CDR3 contains 14 residues. V lost 2 bases, J lost 6 bases, and 14 bases lay in between. CDR3 protein: CAWSPGLASNEQFF. CDR3 in DNA: TGTGCCTGGAGTCCAGGTCTAGCGTCCAATGAGCAGTTCTTC.

The chain links TRBV18 to TRBJ1-2, with 8 bases aligning to TRBD1. Germline-derived CDR1 and CDR2 are KGHSH and LQKENI. V was pared by 4 bases and J by 7 bases, with 11 bases of the junction left unmatched. This CDR3 spans 15 amino acids. CDR3 bases: TGTGCCAGCTCACTGGTGGACAGGGAGAAGAGTGGCTACACCTTC. Its translation is CASSLVDREKSGYTF.

The genes are TRBV28 and TRBJ2-7; tentatively, D is TRBD2 (6 bases). Trimming left V 6 bases short and J 2 bases short, with 11 bases between. The germline CDR1 and CDR2 sequences are MDHEN and SYDVKM. This CDR3 is 13 amino acids long. CDR3 residues: CASRGGPPYEQYF. CDR3 sequence (DNA): TGTGCCAGCAGGGGAGGACCCCCCTACGAGCAGTACTTC.

The chain combines TRBV2 with TRBJ2-5, with no clear D. In germline, CDR1 is SNHLY, CDR2 FYNNEI. This CDR3 is built from 11 residues. Between the trimmed V and J ends, which lost 5 bases and 4 bases, there was a span of 5 bases. The CDR3, as DNA: TGTGCCAGCAGTTCAGGAGAGACCCAGTACTTC. Translation gives CASSSGETQYF.

This clone appeared a few times. This same CDR3 is encoded by further DNA sequences in the sample. The CDR3 protein is CASSFTGNTEAFF. DNA of the CDR3: TGCGCCAGCAGCTTTACAGGAAACACTGAAGCTTTCTTT. This chain uses TRBV5-1 with TRBJ1-1; D is possibly TRBD1 (5 bases). The CDR3 contains 13 residues. The germline V gene encodes CDR1 SGHRS and CDR2 YFSETQ. V was shortened by 2 bases and J by 2 bases, with 7 bases between the two germline ends.

The rearrangement links TRBV7-2 to TRBJ2-7; no firm D call. With 0 bases removed from V and 7 bases from J, the gap between germline ends came to 10 bases. This CDR3 is built from 13 residues. The germline gives CDR1 SGHTA, CDR2 FQGNSA. CDR3 loop: CASSLAPLGEQYF. CDR3 coding DNA: TGTGCCAGCAGCTTAGCGCCTCTAGGAGAGCAGTACTTC.

This clone showed up just once. This chain uses TRBV6-2 or TRBV6-3 with TRBJ1-1; 7 bases align to TRBD1. Germline V lookup: CDR1 MNHEY, CDR2 SVGEGT. The CDR3 runs 12 residues. Trimming cost V 5 bases and J 7 bases; bases outside gene matches: 4. CDR3 DNA sequence: TGTGCCAGCAGTGGGACAGTATTTGAAGCTTTCTTT. Translation: CASSGTVFEAFF.

The chain joins TRBV5-6 to TRBJ2-5, with TRBD2 matching over 7 bases. This CDR3 is 15 amino acids long. Per germline, CDR1 SGHDT and CDR2 YYEEEE. Germline trimming cut 4 bases from V and 4 bases from J; bases unmatched to any gene: 10. The CDR3 loop is CASSRGTGGRETQYF. The CDR3 nucleotides are TGTGCCAGCAGCAGAGGGACGGGAGGAAGAGAGACCCAGTACTTC.

CDR3 residues: CASSRSSTDSEAFF. The CDR3 nucleotides read TGTGCCAGCAGCCGCTCGTCCACGGACTCAGAAGCTTTCTTT. This chain links TRBV7-8 with TRBJ1-1; D unresolved. The V gene's germline CDR1 is SGHVS and CDR2 FQNEAQ. This CDR3 contains 14 residues. V was clipped by 5 bases and J by 8 bases, with 18 bases between them.

V usage is TRBV11-3 and J usage is TRBJ1-5; D not resolved. CDR1 SGHNT and CDR2 YENEEA come from the germline V gene. The V end lost 5 bases, the J end lost 0 bases, and 8 bases lay between the germline ends. The CDR3 spans 14 residues. CDR3 region: CASSIAGSNQPQHF. DNA for the CDR3: TGTGCCAGCAGCATAGCGGGTAGCAATCAGCCCCAGCATTTT.

The chain has TRBV7-9 and TRBJ1-1; a weak D match, TRBD1 (6 bases). With 5 bases removed from V and 8 bases from J, the gap between germline ends came to 12 bases. This CDR3 is 12 amino acids long. Germline CDR1 is SEHNR and CDR2 is FQNEAQ (reference sequence). The DNA for the CDR3 is TGTGCCAGCAGCCCAGGGGTCGGGGAAGCTTTCTTT. Amino acids: CASSPGVGEAFF. The full variable domain, in which reference TRBV7-9 and TRBJ1-1 provide the parts outside the CDR3, is DTGVSQNPRHKITKRGQNVTFRCDPISEHNRLYWYRQTLGQGPEFLTYFQNEAQLEKSRLLSDRFSAERPKGSFSTLEIQRTEQGDSAMYLCASSPGVGEAFFGQGTRLTVV.

This sequence joins TRBV6-5 and TRBJ1-1; D remains ambiguous. V was shortened by 0 bases and J by 4 bases, with 12 bases between the two germline ends. The CDR3 is 15 residues long. Germline lookup yields CDR1 MNHEY and CDR2 SVGAGI. This chain's CDR3 is CASSYSTTLGTEAFF. In nucleotides, the CDR3 is TGTGCCAGCAGTTACTCGACAACATTAGGCACTGAAGCTTTCTTT.

V is TRBV7-6 and J is TRBJ1-6, with 8 bases lining up with TRBD1. This CDR3 region has 16 residues. After removal of 5 bases from V and 6 bases from J, the junction contained 9 bases not matched to a gene. CDR1 is SGHVS, CDR2 FNYEAQ, per germline. CDR3 nucleotides: TGTGCCAGCAGCCTGTCGGACAGGGCTTTTAATTCACCCCTCCACTTT. Protein product: CASSLSDRAFNSPLHF.

The chain links TRBV18 to TRBJ2-6; 7 positions agree with TRBD1. This CDR3 contains 16 residues. Germline CDR1 and CDR2: KGHSH and LQKENI. J was trimmed by 2 bases and V by 2 bases; bases with no gene match: 3. The chain's CDR3 is CASSPNRGTGANVLTF. In nucleotides, the CDR3 is TGTGCCAGCTCACCAAACAGGGGTACTGGGGCCAACGTCCTGACTTTC.

The V and J genes are TRBV2 and TRBJ1-2; D is ambiguous. CDR1 and CDR2 (germline): SNHLY, FYNNEI. The CDR3 spans 12 residues. V dropped 9 bases and J dropped 7 bases, with 15 bases sitting between them. CDR3 in DNA: TGTGCCAGTCCGTGGAGGGTTGGTGGCTACACCTTC. Translating gives CASPWRVGGYTF.

The chain is built from TRBV5-1 and TRBJ2-1; 13 nucleotides line up with TRBD2. Germline lookup yields CDR1 SGHRS and CDR2 YFSETQ. V shed 4 bases and J 3 bases; nucleotides not matched to a gene: 10. The CDR3 extends over 18 amino acids. The CDR3 loop is CASSPRTSGSTVYNEQFF. The CDR3 DNA reads TGCGCCAGCAGCCCGCGGACTAGCGGGAGTACGGTCTACAATGAGCAGTTCTTC.

This rearrangement joins TRBV29-1 to TRBJ1-1, with 7 nucleotides matching TRBD1. The J segment lost 5 bases and the V segment lost 7 bases, leaving 7 bases of the junction unmatched. The CDR3 is made up of 12 amino acids. Germline loops: CDR1 SQVTM, CDR2 ANQGSEA. This CDR3 reads CSAKTGTTEAFF. CDR3 DNA sequence: TGCAGCGCCAAGACAGGGACGACTGAAGCTTTCTTT.

J is TRBJ2-7 and V is TRBV19; TRBD2 aligns across 10 bases. CDR1 is LNHDA, CDR2 SQIVND, per germline (reference sequence). The CDR3 consists of 15 residues. V lost 1 base and J lost 5; bases outside the gene matches: 5. The CDR3 nucleotides are TGTGCCAGTAGTATAGGAAATAGCGGGAGGAACGAGCAGTACTTC. The encoded protein is CASSIGNSGRNEQYF.

In regard to this clone: Other DNA variants within this sample encode the same CDR3. J is TRBJ2-2 and V is TRBV4-1; D is possibly TRBD1 (6 bases). Germline lookup yields CDR1 MGHRA and CDR2 YSYEKL. This CDR3 has 14 amino acids. Trimming took off 0 bases at V and 7 bases at J, with 9 bases between the two ends. Written as DNA, the CDR3 is TGCGCCAGCAGCCAAGAAGGGGGAAGCGGGGAGCTGTTTTTT. Residues: CASSQEGGSGELFF.

This chain joins TRBV6-5 and TRBJ2-5; the match to TRBD2 covers 12 bases. This CDR3 comprises 15 residues. V trimming: 8 bases; J trimming: 2 bases; junction bases outside the gene matches: 6. The germline gives CDR1 MNHEY, CDR2 SVGAGI. The CDR3, as DNA: TGTGCCAGCGGAAGGACTAGCGGGAAACAAGAGACCCAGTACTTC. This encodes CASGRTSGKQETQYF.